This T cell receptor (beta chain) emerged from a study of breast tumors, draining lymph nodes, adjacent tissues. General study results and limits: Tumor T cell lymph node origin was a supported hypothesis, not proven.

The lymph nodes were axillary draining lymph nodes from breast cancer patients. This CDR3 is built from 16 residues. V shed 1 base and J shed 6 bases, with 15 bases lying between them. For this clonotype: The antigen is not known.

TCRdb re-called the multiplex PCR reads with MiXCR, one entry per CDR3 protein. This sample has fewer than 140,000 distinct CDR3 sequences, with 30% found just once. The sequencing sample was made of axillary lymph node tissue. The receptor comes from a female donor with breast cancer. Some clones in this sample may be carry-over from other donors' samples. The chain joins TRBV12-3 or TRBV12-4 to TRBJ1-4, with D unclear. The CDR3 nucleotides read TGTGCCAGCAGTTTAGGGTTACGGTCGGTAGATGAAAAACTGTTTTTT. Protein product: CASSLGLRSVDEKLFF.